The T cell receptor beta chain described here comes from a study of cytomegalovirus exposure and HLA in healthy donors. In the PCR, 60 Vbeta and 13 Jbeta primers were used. Sequenced by immunoSEQ multiplex PCR; TCRdb stores in-frame clones only, minus some. The table includes approximately 150,000 clones, around 85% detected once. With 3 bases removed from V and 2 bases from J, the gap between germline ends came to 5 bases. CDR1 and CDR2 (germline): MGHRA, YSYEKL. CDR3 length: 12 amino acids. This clonotype was obtained from a man in his forties in good health and CMV-seronegative. The sequencing sample was made of PBMCs. This rearrangement joins TRBV4-1 to TRBJ2-7; unclear D gene. The CDR3 sequence: CASSHLPYEQYF. The CDR3 coding sequence is TGCGCCAGCAGCCATCTCCCCTACGAGCAGTACTTC.